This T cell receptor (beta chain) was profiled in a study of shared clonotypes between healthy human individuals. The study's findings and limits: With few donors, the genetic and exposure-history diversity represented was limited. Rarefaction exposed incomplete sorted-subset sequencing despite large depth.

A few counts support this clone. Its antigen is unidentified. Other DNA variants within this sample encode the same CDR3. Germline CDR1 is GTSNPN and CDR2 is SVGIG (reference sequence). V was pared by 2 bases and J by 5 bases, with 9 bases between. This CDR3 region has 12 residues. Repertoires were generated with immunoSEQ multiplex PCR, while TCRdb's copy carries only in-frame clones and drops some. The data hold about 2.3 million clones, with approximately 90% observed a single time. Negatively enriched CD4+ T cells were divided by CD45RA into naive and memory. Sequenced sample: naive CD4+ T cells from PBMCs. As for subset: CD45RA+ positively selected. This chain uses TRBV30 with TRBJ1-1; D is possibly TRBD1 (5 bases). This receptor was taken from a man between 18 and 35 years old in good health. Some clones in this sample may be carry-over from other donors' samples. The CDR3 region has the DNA TGTGCCTGGAGTCCAGGGTCTACTGAAGCTTTCTTT. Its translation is CAWSPGSTEAFF.